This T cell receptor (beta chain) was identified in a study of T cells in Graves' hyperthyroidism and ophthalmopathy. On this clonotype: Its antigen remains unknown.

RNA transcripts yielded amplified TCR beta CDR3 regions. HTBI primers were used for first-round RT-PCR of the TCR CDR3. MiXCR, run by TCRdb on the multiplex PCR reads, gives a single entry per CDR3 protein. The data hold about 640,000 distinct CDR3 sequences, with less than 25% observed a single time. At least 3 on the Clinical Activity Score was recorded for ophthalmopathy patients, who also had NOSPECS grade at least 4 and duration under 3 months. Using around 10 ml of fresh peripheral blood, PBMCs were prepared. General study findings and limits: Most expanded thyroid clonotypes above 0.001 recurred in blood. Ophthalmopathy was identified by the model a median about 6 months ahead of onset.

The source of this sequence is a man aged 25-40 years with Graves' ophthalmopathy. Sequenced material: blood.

The CDR3 DNA sequence: TGCAGCGTTGAAGATCCTCGCGCATTTGAAGCTTTCTTT. This encodes CSVEDPRAFEAFF. This chain uses TRBV29-1 with TRBJ1-1, with D unclear. The CDR3 totals 13 residues. The V gene's germline CDR1 is SQVTM and CDR2 ANQGSEA. Between the trimmed V and J ends, which lost 0 bases and 7 bases, there was a span of 12 bases.